The T cell receptor beta chain described here comes from a study of Ad26.COV2.S vaccination and SARS-CoV-2 variants. Sequencing was performed with immunoSEQ multiplex PCR; in TCRdb, only in-frame clones are kept and a portion is missing. Seen here are about 350,000 clones, less than 90% observed once, and the top ten hold about 11%. Trimming removed 5 bases at V and 7 bases at J, with 14 bases between. CDR3 length: 12 residues. From germline, CDR1 is SQVTM and CDR2 ANQGSEA. Treatment in this sample: around 19 received Ad26.COV2.S at low or high dose, single or two shots; roughly five received placebo; per-sample allocation not given. Day 63 after the first vaccine or placebo injection was the time point for sampling.

The source was peripheral blood, collected in a trial of Ad26.COV2.S vaccine versus placebo. The chain uses TRBV29-1 and TRBJ1-2; maybe TRBD1 (6 bases). The receptor was isolated from a person between 18 and 65 years old who received the Ad26.COV2.S COVID-19 vaccine or a placebo. CDR3 residues: CSVPGGAGGYTF. CDR3 coding DNA: TGCAGCGTTCCGGGGGGCGCAGGTGGCTACACCTTC.